The table lists the clone carrying this T cell receptor (beta chain) with a count of one. The V end lost 5 bases, the J end lost 5 bases, and 16 bases lay between the germline ends. Germline values: CDR1 SEHNR, CDR2 FQNEAQ (reference sequence). The CDR3 spans 14 residues. Original handling: Amplification of reference gene primers was used by the study to estimate nucleated cell counts. Clones were read by immunoSEQ multiplex PCR, and TCRdb kept only the in-frame ones, dropping some. The V and J calls and clone size come from that table; D and trimming were worked out from the DNA. Of fewer than 120,000 clones in the sample, around 89% were seen once. This sample is drawn from a study of blood T cell repertoires in COVID-19. Study-wide background: Sites in the United States, Italy and Spain provided acute and convalescent COVID-19 samples. Sample material is recorded as cDNA or gDNA derived from T cells, B-cell-depleted T cells, or PBMCs.

This receptor was taken from a woman in her forties or fifties with acute or convalescent COVID-19. This sequence joins TRBV7-9 and TRBJ2-7; D remains ambiguous. The sequencing sample was made of peripheral blood. The CDR3 DNA reads as TGTGCCAGCAGCCCCCTGGGCCCTAACGACGAGCAGTACTTC. This gives the protein CASSPLGPNDEQYF.